This passage covers 25 T cell receptor beta chains from one sample sequenced in a study of molecular identifiers for immune sequencing clone quantification. TCRdb reprocessed the PCR reads via MiXCR and lists one record per CDR3 protein. The sample shows roughly 10,000 distinct CDR3 sequences, 20% to 25% of them seen only once. The sample comprised naive CD8+ T cells from blood, with Jurkat cell RNA spiked in. Sample subset: FACS-sorted CD8+CD4-CCR7+CD45RA+ naive T cells. Receptor source: a human donor in good health. Some libraries in this study had Jurkat cell RNA spiked in.

This clonotype is classed as medium-sized. V usage is TRBV29-1 and J usage is TRBJ2-7; 11 positions match TRBD2. The V segment lost 3 bases and the J segment 7 bases; nucleotides outside the gene matches: 8. In germline, CDR1 is SQVTM, CDR2 ANQGSEA. This CDR3 comprises 14 residues. The CDR3 spells CSVEVTSGGAEQYF. DNA for the CDR3: TGCAGCGTTGAGGTTACTAGCGGGGGAGCGGAGCAGTACTTC.

This clonotype is medium-sized (0.01 to 0.1%) by share. The chain carries TRBV7-8 and TRBJ1-5, with TRBD1 as a possible D gene (5 bases). Germline-derived CDR1 and CDR2 are SGHVS and FQNEAQ. V lost 0 bases to trimming and J lost 4 bases, with 10 bases between them. This CDR3 has 15 amino acids. DNA of the CDR3: TGTGCCAGCAGCTTAGCGGACGGGGGGAATCAGCCCCAGCATTTT. Translation: CASSLADGGNQPQHF.

This rearrangement joins TRBV12-3 or TRBV12-4 to TRBJ1-4; 7 bases map to TRBD1. The CDR3 contains 15 residues. The ends lost 4 bases at V and 12 bases at J; junction bases unmatched: 14. DNA of the CDR3: TGTGCCAGCAGTTCCCCCCCGGGCCAGGGGGGTGAACTGTTTTTT. It encodes CASSSPPGQGGELFF.

This clonotype rates as medium-sized (0.01 to 0.1%). In nucleotides, the CDR3 is TGCAGCGTTACAGGGGACAATCAGCCCCAGCATTTT. Translating gives CSVTGDNQPQHF. This sequence joins TRBV29-1 and TRBJ1-5; 7 bases line up with TRBD1. Germline V lookup: CDR1 SQVTM, CDR2 ANQGSEA. Unmatched junction bases numbered 1, after V lost 5 bases and J lost 3 bases. The CDR3 totals 12 residues.

By frequency in the sample, this clonotype is medium-sized. The gene calls are TRBV11-2 and TRBJ2-7; 8 bases are a match to TRBD1. There are 15 residues in the CDR3. CDR1 is SGHAT, CDR2 FQNNGV, per germline. V was pared by 0 bases and J by 3 bases, with 4 bases of the junction left unmatched. The CDR3, as DNA: TGTGCCAGCAGCTTAGAGCAGGGGGCGGTCTACGAGCAGTACTTC. It yields the protein CASSLEQGAVYEQYF.

Notes on this clonotype: A read error may produce the germline difference seen at one junction end. The chain couples TRBV14 to TRBJ2-7; a possible D gene is TRBD2 (7 bases). CDR3 size: 16 residues. Germline CDR1 SGHDN, CDR2 FVKESK. The CDR3 DNA is TGTGCCAGCTGCCAAAAGGGGGGTGCCGGGGTCCGGGAGGAGTACTTC. Translating gives CASCQKGGAGVREEYF.

With regard to this clonotype: This may be a read error, as it is one base from a much larger clone. The CDR3 sequence: CASSERQGTYNEQFF. The CDR3 DNA is TGTGCCAGCAGTGAAAGGCAGGGAACCTACAATGAGCAGTTCTTC. The rearrangement joins TRBV2 to TRBJ2-1, with D tentatively TRBD1 (5 bases). Germline values: CDR1 SNHLY, CDR2 FYNNEI. CDR3 length: 15 residues. Trimming took off 2 bases at V and 2 bases at J, with 10 bases between the two ends.

For this clonotype: A much larger clone sits a single nucleotide away, making a read error possible. The V and J genes are TRBV4-1 and TRBJ2-1; D is ambiguous. V was trimmed by 5 bases and J by 3 bases, leaving 8 bases between them. The CDR3 length is 13 residues. Germline lookup yields CDR1 MGHRA and CDR2 YSYEKL. The CDR3, as DNA: TGCGCCAGCAGCACACAGTGCTACAATGAGCAGTTCTTC. This encodes CASSTQCYNEQFF.

By share, this clonotype counts as medium-sized (0.01 to 0.1%). The genes are TRBV3-1 and TRBJ2-3; 9 bases map to TRBD2. Germline V gene lookup returns CDR1 LGHDT and CDR2 YNNKEL (reference sequence). V shed 11 bases, J shed 2 bases, and the junction held 11 bases outside the gene matches. This CDR3 has 15 amino acids. In DNA, the CDR3 is TGTGCCTCCACATCGGCGGGGGGGTCCACAGATACGCAGTATTTT. Amino acid sequence: CASTSAGGSTDTQYF.

A word on this clonotype: Just one base apart from a much larger clone, this may be a read error. This chain uses TRBV9 with TRBJ1-4; D is ambiguous. The CDR3 has 15 amino acids. The V and J ends lost 0 bases and 7 bases respectively, with 13 bases between them. Germline V lookup: CDR1 SGDLS, CDR2 YYNGEE. Here the CDR3 reads CASSVEGTGCEKLFF. Written as DNA, the CDR3 is TGTGCCAGCAGCGTAGAGGGTACGGGGTGTGAAAAACTGTTTTTT.

This clonotype ranks as medium-sized (0.01 to 0.1%). The rearrangement joins TRBV20-1 to TRBJ1-5; no clear D gene. Germline V gene sequence: CDR1 DFQATT, CDR2 SNEGSKA (reference sequence). V lost 0 bases and J 9 bases, leaving 18 bases between the germline ends. The CDR3 totals 15 residues. CDR3 loop: CSARDNQRDFMPQHF. CDR3 coding DNA: TGCAGTGCTAGAGATAACCAGAGGGATTTCATGCCCCAGCATTTT.

The chain combines TRBV9 with TRBJ2-7, with 14 positions matching TRBD2. V was clipped by 5 bases and J by 4 bases; unmatched bases: 5. The CDR3 runs to 15 residues. Germline CDR1 SGDLS, CDR2 YYNGEE. The CDR3 DNA sequence: TGTGCCAGCAGTGGACTAGCGGGAGGTGTATACGAGCAGTACTTC. This codes for CASSGLAGGVYEQYF.

V and J are TRBV28 and TRBJ2-7; 14 bases fit TRBD2. The CDR3 covers 16 residues. CDR1 MDHEN and CDR2 SYDVKM come from the germline V gene. V lost 2 bases, J lost 3 bases, and 3 bases stayed unmatched. In DNA form, the CDR3 reads TGTGCCAGCAGTTTAGGGACTAGCGGGAGTCTCTACGAGCAGTACTTC. Its protein is CASSLGTSGSLYEQYF.

This clonotype occurred a few times. This sequence may be a read error, since a much larger clone differs from it by one base. The chain uses TRBV29-1 and TRBJ2-3; 11 nucleotides agree with TRBD2. This CDR3 comprises 19 residues. The junction had 18 bases not matched to a gene; V was cut back by 4 bases and J by 3 bases. Germline CDR1 SQVTM, CDR2 ANQGSEA. In DNA form, the CDR3 reads TGCAGCGTTGGGGGGGGGCTAGCGGGAGGAGCCGTATGGACAGATACGCAGTATTTT. As protein: CSVGGGLAGGAVWTDTQYF.

As for this clonotype: A read error may produce the germline difference seen at one junction end. The V gene is TRBV5-4, the J gene TRBJ2-2; D is ambiguous. Looked up from germline, CDR1 is SGHNT and CDR2 is YYREEE (reference sequence). CDR3 length: 12 amino acids. CDR3 bases: TGTGACAGCAGAAATCCCGCCGGGGAGCTGTTTTTT. Its translation: CDSRNPAGELFF.

The chain couples TRBV20-1 to TRBJ2-7; no definite D call. The CDR3 loop spans 17 amino acids. CDR1 DFQATT and CDR2 SNEGSKA come from the germline V gene (reference sequence). V was cut by 6 bases and J by 0 bases, with 24 bases left in between. The CDR3 region has the DNA TGCAGTGCAACTGCCGGGCCCGGGCCCTGGAGCTCCTACGAGCAGTACTTC. Translated, it gives CSATAGPGPWSSYEQYF.

Worth noting for this clonotype: One base away lies a much larger clone, so this may be a sequencing read error. The V and J genes are TRBV19 and TRBJ2-1; 11 nucleotides line up with TRBD1. The CDR3 has 14 amino acids. CDR1 and CDR2 (germline): LNHDA, SQIVND (reference sequence). J gave up 6 bases and V 10 bases, and 8 bases lay outside the gene matches. This CDR3 reads CATDRTGGFNEQFF. CDR3 bases: TGTGCCACCGATCGGACAGGGGGCTTCAATGAGCAGTTCTTC.

This clonotype is medium-sized within its sample. The chain has TRBV30 and TRBJ2-1; D tentatively fits TRBD1 or TRBD2 (5 bases each). The length of the CDR3 is 12 residues. Between the trimmed V and J ends, which lost 2 bases and 8 bases, there was a span of 10 bases. Per the germline V gene, CDR1 is GTSNPN and CDR2 is SVGIG (reference sequence). The CDR3 here is CAWSPGTHEQFF. The CDR3 DNA reads TGTGCCTGGAGTCCGGGGACGCATGAGCAGTTCTTC. Variable domain in full (rest from reference TRBV30 and TRBJ2-1): SQTIHQWPATLVQPVGSPLSLECTVEGTSNPNLYWYRQAAGRGLQLLFYSVGIGQISSEVPQNLSASRPQDRQFILSSKKLLLSDSGFYLCAWSPGTHEQFFGPGTRLTVL.

The chain couples TRBV20-1 to TRBJ2-1; TRBD2 aligns across 7 bases. The CDR3 consists of 15 residues. Germline V gives CDR1 DFQATT, CDR2 SNEGSKA (reference sequence). V was pared by 0 bases and J by 4 bases, with 6 bases of the junction left unmatched. CDR3 sequence (DNA): TGCAGTGCTAGAGATCCACTAGCGTTATACAATGAGCAGTTCTTC. It is translated as CSARDPLALYNEQFF.

The table lists this clonotype with many counts. The chain joins TRBV7-9 to TRBJ1-1; D is undetermined. Germline CDR1 reads SEHNR; CDR2 reads FQNEAQ (reference sequence). Between the trimmed V and J ends, which lost 5 bases and 5 bases, there was a span of 9 bases. The CDR3 loop spans 12 amino acids. The chain's CDR3 is CASSRAMTEAFF. DNA of the CDR3: TGTGCCAGCAGCCGGGCGATGACTGAAGCTTTCTTT.

This clonotype was observed many times. The chain carries TRBV30 and TRBJ1-1; 8 bases align to TRBD1. Looked up from germline, CDR1 is GTSNPN and CDR2 is SVGIG (reference sequence). The CDR3 is made up of 14 amino acids. V lost 4 bases and J lost 1; bases outside the gene matches: 5. CDR3 nucleotide sequence: TGTGCCTGGACCGGGGGGACAGGGAACACTGAAGCTTTCTTT. Amino acids: CAWTGGTGNTEAFF.

Judged by abundance, this clonotype is medium-sized (0.01 to 0.1%). The chain joins TRBV4-1 to TRBJ2-5, with D unclear. The CDR3 covers 13 residues. V was shortened by 0 bases and J by 5 bases, with 7 bases between the two germline ends. Germline assignment: CDR1 MGHRA and CDR2 YSYEKL. CDR3 region: CASSQDPAETQYF. As DNA, the CDR3 is TGCGCCAGCAGCCAAGACCCGGCGGAGACCCAGTACTTC.

This clonotype counts as medium-sized. The chain couples TRBV13 to TRBJ2-7; the match to TRBD2 covers 7 bases. CDR1 and CDR2 from the germline V gene are PRHDT and FYEKMQ (reference sequence). The CDR3 is 11 residues long. V was pared by 4 bases and J by 12 bases, with 6 bases of the junction left unmatched. The CDR3 reads CASSYSGPPYF. The CDR3 coding sequence is TGTGCCAGCAGCTATAGCGGGCCCCCGTACTTC.

By sample share, this clonotype is medium-sized. The chain links TRBV4-1 to TRBJ1-4; TRBD1 matches 10 bases. With V trimmed by 3 bases and J by 12 bases, 10 bases remained unmatched. CDR1 is MGHRA and CDR2 is YSYEKL in the germline V gene. The CDR3 contains 15 residues. The CDR3 DNA reads TGCGCCAGCAGCCAGGTTGGGACAGGGGTTTGGGAACTGTTTTTT. It yields the protein CASSQVGTGVWELFF.

The table lists this clonotype with a few counts. This chain connects TRBV27 to TRBJ2-1; D is undetermined. The length of the CDR3 is 13 residues. V lost 3 bases and J 7 bases, leaving 10 bases between the germline ends. Germline CDR1 reads MNHEY; CDR2 reads SMNVEV (reference sequence). As DNA, the CDR3 is TGTGCCAGCAGTTTGAGCATTGGGAATGAGCAGTTCTTC. Its protein product is CASSLSIGNEQFF.